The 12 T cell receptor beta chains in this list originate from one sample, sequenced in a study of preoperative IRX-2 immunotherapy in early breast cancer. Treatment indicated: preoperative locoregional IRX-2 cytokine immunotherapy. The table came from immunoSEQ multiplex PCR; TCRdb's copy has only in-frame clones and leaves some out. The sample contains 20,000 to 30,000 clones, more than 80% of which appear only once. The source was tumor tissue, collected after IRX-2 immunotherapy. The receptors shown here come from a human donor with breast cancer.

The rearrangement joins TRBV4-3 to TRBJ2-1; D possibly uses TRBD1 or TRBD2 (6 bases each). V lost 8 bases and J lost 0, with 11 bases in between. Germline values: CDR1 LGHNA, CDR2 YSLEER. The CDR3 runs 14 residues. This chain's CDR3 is CASGPGASYNEQFF. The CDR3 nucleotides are TGCGCCAGCGGGCCGGGGGCCTCCTACAATGAGCAGTTCTTC.

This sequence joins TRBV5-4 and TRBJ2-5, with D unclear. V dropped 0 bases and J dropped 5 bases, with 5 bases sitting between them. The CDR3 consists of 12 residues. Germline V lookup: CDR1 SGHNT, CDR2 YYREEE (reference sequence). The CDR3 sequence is CASSLEVETQYF. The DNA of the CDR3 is TGTGCCAGCAGCTTGGAGGTGGAGACCCAGTACTTC.

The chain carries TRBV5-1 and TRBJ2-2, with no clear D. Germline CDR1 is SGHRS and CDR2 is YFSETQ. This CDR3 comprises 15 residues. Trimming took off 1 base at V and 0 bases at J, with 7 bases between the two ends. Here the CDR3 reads CASSLPSTNTGELFF. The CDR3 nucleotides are TGCGCCAGCAGCTTGCCCAGCACGAACACCGGGGAGCTGTTTTTT.

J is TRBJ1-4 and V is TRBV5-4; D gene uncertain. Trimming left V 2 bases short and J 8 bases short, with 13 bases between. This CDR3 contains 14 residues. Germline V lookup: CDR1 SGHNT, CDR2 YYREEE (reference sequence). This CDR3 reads CASSFQSGQEKLFF. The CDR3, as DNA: TGTGCCAGCAGCTTTCAGAGTGGGCAGGAAAAACTGTTTTTT.

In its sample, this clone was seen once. The CDR3 spells CASSNLRADNEQFF. CDR3 bases: TGTGCCAGCAGCAACCTGCGGGCGGACAATGAGCAGTTCTTC. The V call is TRBV21-1, the J call TRBJ2-1; the table gives TRBD2 as D, unverified against the DNA. TRBV21-1 corresponds to a pseudogene. The CDR3 extends over 14 amino acids.

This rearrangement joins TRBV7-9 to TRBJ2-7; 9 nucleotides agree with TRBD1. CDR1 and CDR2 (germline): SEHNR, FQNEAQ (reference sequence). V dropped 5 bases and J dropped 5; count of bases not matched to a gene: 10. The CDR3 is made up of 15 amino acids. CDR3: CASSPKGGQGHEQYF. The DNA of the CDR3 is TGTGCCAGCAGCCCTAAAGGGGGACAGGGCCACGAGCAGTACTTC.

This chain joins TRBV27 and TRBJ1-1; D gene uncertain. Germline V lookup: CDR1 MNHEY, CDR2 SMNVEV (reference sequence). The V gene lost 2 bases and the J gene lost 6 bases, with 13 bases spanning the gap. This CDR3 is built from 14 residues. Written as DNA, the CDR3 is TGTGCCAGCAGTTTACGGGATTTTAACGCTGAAGCTTTCTTT. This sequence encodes CASSLRDFNAEAFF.

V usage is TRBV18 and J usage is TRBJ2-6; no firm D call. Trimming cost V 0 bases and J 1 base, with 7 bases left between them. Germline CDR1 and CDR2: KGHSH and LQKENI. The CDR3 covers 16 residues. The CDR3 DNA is TGTGCCAGCTCACCACCAGTGGGATCTGGGGCCAACGTCCTGACTTTC. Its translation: CASSPPVGSGANVLTF.

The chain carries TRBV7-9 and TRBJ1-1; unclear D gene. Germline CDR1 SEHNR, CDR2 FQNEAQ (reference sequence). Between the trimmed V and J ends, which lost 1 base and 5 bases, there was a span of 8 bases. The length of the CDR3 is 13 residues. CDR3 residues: CASSLVGRTEAFF. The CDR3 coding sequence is TGTGCCAGCAGCTTAGTGGGCAGGACTGAAGCTTTCTTT.

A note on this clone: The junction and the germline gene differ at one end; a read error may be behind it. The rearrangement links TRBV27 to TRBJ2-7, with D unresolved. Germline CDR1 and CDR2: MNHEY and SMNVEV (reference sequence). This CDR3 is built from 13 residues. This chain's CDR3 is CASSTDRSSEQYF. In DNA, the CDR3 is TGTGCCAGCAGCACGGACCGGTCCTCCGAGCAGTACTTC.

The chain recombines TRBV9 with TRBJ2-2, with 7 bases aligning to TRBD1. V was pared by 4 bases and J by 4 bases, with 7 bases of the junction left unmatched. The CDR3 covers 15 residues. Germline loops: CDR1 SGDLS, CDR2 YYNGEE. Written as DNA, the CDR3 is TGTGCCAGCAGCCCAGGGGGTGGCCTCACCGGGGAGCTGTTTTTT. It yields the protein CASSPGGGLTGELFF.

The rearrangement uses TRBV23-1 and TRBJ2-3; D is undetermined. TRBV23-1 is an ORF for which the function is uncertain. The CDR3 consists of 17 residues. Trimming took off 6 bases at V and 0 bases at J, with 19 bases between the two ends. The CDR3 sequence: CASSHPSDITSTDTQYF. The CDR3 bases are TGCGCCAGCAGCCACCCCTCCGATATCACTAGCACAGATACGCAGTATTTT.